This T cell receptor (beta chain) was identified during a study of T-cell memory formation after mild COVID-19. For the study at large: TCR clusters were mostly confined to one donor each.

Via MiXCR, TCRdb re-called the 5' RACE reads, giving one row per CDR3 protein. Among about 400,000 distinct CDR3 sequences listed, less than 25% were seen once. The length of the CDR3 is 14 residues. CDR1 DFQATT and CDR2 SNEGSKA come from the germline V gene (reference sequence). Trimming pared 0 bases from V and 3 bases from J, leaving 12 bases between. Sequencing used PBMCs or a T cell subset sorted from them (not recorded which). The chain recombines TRBV20-1 with TRBJ2-7; D possibly corresponds to TRBD2 (6 bases). This receptor was identified in an adult woman who had mild COVID-19 (a few samples of this study predate the infection). Cell type and time point are not known. The CDR3 reads CSARDPGRNYEQYF. The CDR3 DNA sequence: TGCAGTGCTAGAGATCCCGGGAGAAACTACGAGCAGTACTTC.